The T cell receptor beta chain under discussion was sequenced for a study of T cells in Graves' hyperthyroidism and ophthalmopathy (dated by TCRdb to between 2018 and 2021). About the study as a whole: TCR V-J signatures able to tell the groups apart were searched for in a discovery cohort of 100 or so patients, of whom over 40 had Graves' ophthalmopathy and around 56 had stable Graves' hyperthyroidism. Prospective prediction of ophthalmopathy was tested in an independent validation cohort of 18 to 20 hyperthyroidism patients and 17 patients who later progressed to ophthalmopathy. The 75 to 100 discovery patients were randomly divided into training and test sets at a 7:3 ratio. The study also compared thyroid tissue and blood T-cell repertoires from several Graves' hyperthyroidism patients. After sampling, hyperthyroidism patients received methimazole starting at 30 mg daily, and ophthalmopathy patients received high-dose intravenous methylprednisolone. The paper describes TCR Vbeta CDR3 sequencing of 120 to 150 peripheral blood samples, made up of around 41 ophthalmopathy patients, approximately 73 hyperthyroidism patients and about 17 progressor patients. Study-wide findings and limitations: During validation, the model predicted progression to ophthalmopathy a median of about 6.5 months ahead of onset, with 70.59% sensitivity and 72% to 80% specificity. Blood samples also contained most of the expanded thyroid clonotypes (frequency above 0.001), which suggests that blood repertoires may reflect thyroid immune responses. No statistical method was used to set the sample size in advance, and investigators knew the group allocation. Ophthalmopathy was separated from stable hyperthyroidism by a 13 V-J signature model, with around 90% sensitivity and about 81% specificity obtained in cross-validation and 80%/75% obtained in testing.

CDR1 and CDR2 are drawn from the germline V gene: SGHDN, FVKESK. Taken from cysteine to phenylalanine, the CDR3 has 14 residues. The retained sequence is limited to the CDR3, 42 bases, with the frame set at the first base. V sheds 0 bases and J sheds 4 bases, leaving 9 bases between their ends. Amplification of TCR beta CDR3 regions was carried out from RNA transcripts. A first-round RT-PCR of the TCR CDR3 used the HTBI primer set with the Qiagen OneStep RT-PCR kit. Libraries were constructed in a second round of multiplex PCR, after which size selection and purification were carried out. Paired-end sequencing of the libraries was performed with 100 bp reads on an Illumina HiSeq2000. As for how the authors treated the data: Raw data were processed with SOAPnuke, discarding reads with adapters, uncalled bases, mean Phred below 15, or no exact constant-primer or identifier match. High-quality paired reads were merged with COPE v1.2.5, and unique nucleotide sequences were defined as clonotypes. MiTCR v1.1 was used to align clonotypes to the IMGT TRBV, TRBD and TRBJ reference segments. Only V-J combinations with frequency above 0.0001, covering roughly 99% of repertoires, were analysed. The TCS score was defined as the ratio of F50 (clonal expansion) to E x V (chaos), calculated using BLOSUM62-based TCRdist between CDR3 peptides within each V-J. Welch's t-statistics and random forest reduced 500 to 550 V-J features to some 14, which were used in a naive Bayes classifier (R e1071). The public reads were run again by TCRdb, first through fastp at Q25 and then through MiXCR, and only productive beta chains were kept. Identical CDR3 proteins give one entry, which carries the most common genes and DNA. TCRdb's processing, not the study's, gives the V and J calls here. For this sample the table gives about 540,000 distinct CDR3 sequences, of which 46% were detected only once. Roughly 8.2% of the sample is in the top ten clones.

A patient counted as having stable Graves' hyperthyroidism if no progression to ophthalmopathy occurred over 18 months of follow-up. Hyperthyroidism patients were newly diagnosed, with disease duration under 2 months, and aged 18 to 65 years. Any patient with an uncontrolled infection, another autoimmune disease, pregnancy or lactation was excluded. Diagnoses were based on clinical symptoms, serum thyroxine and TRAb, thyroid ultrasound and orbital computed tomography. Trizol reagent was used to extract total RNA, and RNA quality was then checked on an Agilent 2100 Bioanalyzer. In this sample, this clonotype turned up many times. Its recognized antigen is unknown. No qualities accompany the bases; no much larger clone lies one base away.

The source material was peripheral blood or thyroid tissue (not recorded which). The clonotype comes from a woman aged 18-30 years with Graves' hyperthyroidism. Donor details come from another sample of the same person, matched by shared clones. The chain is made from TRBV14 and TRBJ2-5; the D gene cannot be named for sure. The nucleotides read TGTGCCAGCAGCCAAGACCCAGAAACAGAGACCCAGTACTTC. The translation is CASSQDPETETQYF.